This T cell receptor beta chain was identified during a study of response to subunit inactivated influenza vaccine. A single record per CDR3 protein comes from TCRdb applying MiXCR to the RT-PCR reads. The table shows 650,000 to 800,000 distinct CDR3 sequences, with about 18% occurring only once. The CDR3 contains 12 residues. Germline V CDR1 and CDR2: SQVTM, ANQGSEA. V lost 7 bases and J lost 4, with 13 bases in between. The clonotype originates from a man aged 50-59 years who received an inactivated influenza vaccine. This rearrangement joins TRBV29-1 to TRBJ1-2; no firm D call. Sequencing was performed on PBMCs from blood, taken roughly 5 days after vaccination. CDR3 amino acids: CSASRGFYGYTF. The CDR3 DNA sequence: TGCAGCGCTTCCCGAGGGTTCTATGGCTACACCTTC.